This TCR beta chain was sequenced in a study of lymphopenia after photon versus proton radiotherapy. Points from the study as a whole: Photon-treated patients lost naive T cells and TCR diversity; proton-treated stayed stable. After lymphocyte nadir, photon-treated repertoires showed oligoclonal expansion, especially CD8+ Temra.

The data were produced by immunoSEQ multiplex PCR, yet TCRdb's version contains in-frame clones alone and is incomplete. The repertoire holds fewer than 70,000 clones, with around 86% as singletons. Losses at the gene ends were 5 bases for V and 9 bases for J; bases not matched to a gene: 5. This CDR3 has 14 amino acids. Germline CDR1 reads SEHNR; CDR2 reads FQNEAQ (reference sequence). Turning to this clone: Its specificity is unknown.

This clonotype was obtained from a man older than 75 with esophageal cancer. The chain couples TRBV7-9 to TRBJ2-1; 12 bases are a match to TRBD1. The sample was peripheral blood, taken from a patient treated with proton-based radiotherapy. In DNA form, the CDR3 reads TGTGCCAGCAGCCCGGGACAGGGGGCGGCTGAGCAGTTCTTC. It codes for CASSPGQGAAEQFF. The entire variable domain, with the rest obtained from reference TRBV7-9 and TRBJ2-1, is as follows: DTGVSQNPRHKITKRGQNVTFRCDPISEHNRLYWYRQTLGQGPEFLTYFQNEAQLEKSRLLSDRFSAERPKGSFSTLEIQRTEQGDSAMYLCASSPGQGAAEQFFGPGTRLTVL.